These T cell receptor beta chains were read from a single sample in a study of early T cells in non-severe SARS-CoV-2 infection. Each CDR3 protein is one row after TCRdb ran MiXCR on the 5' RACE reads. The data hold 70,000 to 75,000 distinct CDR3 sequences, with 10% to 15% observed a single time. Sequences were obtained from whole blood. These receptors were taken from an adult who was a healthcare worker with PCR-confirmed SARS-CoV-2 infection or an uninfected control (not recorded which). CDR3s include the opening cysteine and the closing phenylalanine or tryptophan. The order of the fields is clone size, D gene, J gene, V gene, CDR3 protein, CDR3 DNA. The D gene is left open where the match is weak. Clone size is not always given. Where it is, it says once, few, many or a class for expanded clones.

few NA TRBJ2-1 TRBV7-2 CASSLAVVEQFF TGTGCCAGCAGCTTGGCGGTCGTTGAGCAGTTCTTC
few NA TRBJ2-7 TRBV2 CASRDNNYEQYF TGTGCCAGCAGGGACAACAACTACGAGCAGTACTTC
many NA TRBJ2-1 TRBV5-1 CASSLGDSYNEQFF TGCGCCAGCAGCTTGGGAGACAGTTACAATGAGCAGTTCTTC
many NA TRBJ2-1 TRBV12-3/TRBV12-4 CASSPTGGVNEQFF TGTGCCAGCAGTCCGACAGGAGGGGTCAATGAGCAGTTCTTC
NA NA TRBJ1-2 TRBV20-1 CSAPPQGTGYTF TGCAGTGCCCCTCCGCAAGGGACTGGCTACACCTTC
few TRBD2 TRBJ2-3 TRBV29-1 CSVQIAGTDTQYF TGCAGCGTCCAAATAGCGGGAACAGATACGCAGTATTTT
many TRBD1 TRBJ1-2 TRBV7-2 CASSQGTGRNGYTF TGTGCCAGCAGCCAGGGGACAGGGCGGAATGGCTACACCTTC
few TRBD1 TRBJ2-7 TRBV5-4 CASSYSGTDEQYF TGTGCCAGCAGCTACTCCGGGACAGACGAGCAGTACTTC
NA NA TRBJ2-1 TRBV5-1 CASSPAGADGNNEQFF TGCGCCAGCAGCCCCGCGGGCGCGGACGGAAACAATGAGCAGTTCTTC
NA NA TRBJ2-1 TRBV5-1 CASSVNPEAGSYNEQFF TGCGCCAGCAGCGTTAACCCAGAAGCGGGCTCCTACAATGAGCAGTTCTTC
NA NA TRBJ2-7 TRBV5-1 CASSLGLTYEQYF TGCGCCAGCAGCTTGGGTCTTACCTACGAGCAGTACTTC
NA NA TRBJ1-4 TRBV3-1 CASNSREGSTNEKLFF TGTGCCAGCAACAGCCGAGAGGGGTCAACTAATGAAAAACTGTTTTTT
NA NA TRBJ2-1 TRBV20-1 CSGSLGGSYNEQFF TGCAGTGGTAGTCTGGGCGGTTCCTACAATGAGCAGTTCTTC
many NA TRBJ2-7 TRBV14 CASSQQQGPYEQYF TGTGCCAGCAGCCAACAACAGGGACCCTACGAGCAGTACTTC
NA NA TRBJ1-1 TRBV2 CASTRLPGNTEAFF TGTGCCAGCACCCGGCTTCCGGGGAACACTGAAGCTTTCTTT
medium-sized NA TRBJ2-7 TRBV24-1 CATSDSGALQYF TGTGCCACCAGTGATTCCGGGGCCTTGCAGTACTTC
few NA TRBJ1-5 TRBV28 CASSLISSNSNQPQHF TGTGCCAGCAGTTTAATCAGCTCTAATAGCAATCAGCCCCAGCATTTT
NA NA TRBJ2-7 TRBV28 CASSLPLTYEQYF TGTGCCAGCAGTTTACCCTTGACCTACGAGCAGTACTTC
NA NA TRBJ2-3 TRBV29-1 CSVDTGTDTQYF TGCAGCGTCGACACTGGGACAGATACGCAGTATTTT
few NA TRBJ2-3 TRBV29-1 CSVEDNGFGTDTQYF TGCAGCGTTGAAGATAACGGGTTCGGCACAGATACGCAGTATTTT
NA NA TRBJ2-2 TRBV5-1 CASSLGVAADTGELFF TGCGCCAGCAGCTTGGGCGTCGCGGCCGACACCGGGGAGCTGTTTTTT
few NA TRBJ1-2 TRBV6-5 CASRSLQGLHYGYTF TGTGCCAGTCGCTCACTTCAGGGGTTGCACTATGGCTACACCTTC
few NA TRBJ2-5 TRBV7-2 CASSMYQETQYF TGTGCCAGCAGCATGTACCAAGAGACCCAGTACTTC
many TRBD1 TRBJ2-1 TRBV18 CASSQGTGGMDEQFF TGTGCCAGCTCACAAGGGACAGGGGGCATGGATGAGCAGTTCTTC
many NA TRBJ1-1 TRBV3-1 CASRLNRVGTEAFF TGTGCCAGCAGACTAAACAGGGTAGGCACTGAAGCTTTCTTT
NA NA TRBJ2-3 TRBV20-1 CSARDRQLGTDTQYF TGCAGTGCTAGAGATAGGCAGCTCGGCACAGATACGCAGTATTTT
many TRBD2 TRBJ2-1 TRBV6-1 CASSESTSGRDEQFF TGTGCCAGCAGTGAAAGCACTAGCGGGAGGGATGAGCAGTTCTTC
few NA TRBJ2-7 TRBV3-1 CASSQPDFYEQYF TGTGCCAGCAGCCAACCCGATTTCTACGAGCAGTACTTC
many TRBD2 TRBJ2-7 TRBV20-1 CSARERGLAGDEQYF TGCAGTGCTAGAGAGAGGGGACTAGCGGGAGACGAGCAGTACTTC
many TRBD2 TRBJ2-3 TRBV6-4 CASSELAGAEPDTQYF TGTGCCAGCAGTGAACTAGCGGGAGCCGAGCCAGATACGCAGTATTTT
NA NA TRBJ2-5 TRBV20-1 CSAPRAAGERETQYF TGCAGTGCCCCTAGGGCAGCGGGCGAGAGGGAGACCCAGTACTTC
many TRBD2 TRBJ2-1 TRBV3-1 CASRATSGAYNEQFF TGTGCCAGCAGGGCGACTAGCGGGGCCTACAATGAGCAGTTCTTC
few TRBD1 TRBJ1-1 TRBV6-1 CASSDSGTGGFGTEAFF TGTGCCAGCAGTGACTCCGGGACAGGGGGATTCGGCACTGAAGCTTTCTTT
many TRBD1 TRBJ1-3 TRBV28 CASSLPGQGLGGNTIYF TGTGCCAGCAGTTTACCCGGACAGGGGTTAGGTGGAAACACCATATATTTT
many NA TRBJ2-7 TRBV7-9 CASSPDSSEF TGTGCCAGCAGCCCGGACAGCTCTGAATTC
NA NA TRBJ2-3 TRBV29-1 CSVSRPEDTQYF TGCAGCGTTTCCCGGCCCGAAGATACGCAGTATTTT
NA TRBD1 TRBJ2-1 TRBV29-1 CIANRDRVNEQFF TGCATCGCGAACCGGGACAGGGTAAATGAGCAGTTCTTC
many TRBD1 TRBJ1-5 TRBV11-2 CASSIDRDQPQHF TGTGCCAGCAGCATCGACAGGGATCAGCCCCAGCATTTT
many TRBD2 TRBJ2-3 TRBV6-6 CASRPTSGLTGATDTQYF TGTGCCAGCAGACCGACTAGCGGGCTAACTGGAGCCACAGATACGCAGTATTTT
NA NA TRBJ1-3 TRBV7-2 CASSLPSGNTIYF TGTGCCAGCAGCCTACCCTCTGGAAACACCATATATTTT
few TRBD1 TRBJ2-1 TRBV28 CASSPRGQGLEQFF TGTGCCAGCAGTCCCCGGGGACAGGGGCTTGAGCAGTTCTTC
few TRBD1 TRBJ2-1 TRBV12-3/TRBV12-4 CASSPGTGGLYEQFF TGTGCCAGCAGTCCCGGGACAGGGGGACTGTATGAGCAGTTCTTC
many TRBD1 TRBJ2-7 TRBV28 CASRTDLGQGVYEQYF TGTGCCAGCAGAACCGACCTGGGACAGGGGGTCTACGAGCAGTACTTC
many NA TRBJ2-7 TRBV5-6 CASSFGPTVEQYF TGTGCCAGCAGCTTCGGTCCGACGGTCGAGCAGTACTTC
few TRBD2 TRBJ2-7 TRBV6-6 CASSLLISGSGYEQYF TGTGCCAGCAGTTTACTCATAAGCGGGAGTGGGTACGAGCAGTACTTC
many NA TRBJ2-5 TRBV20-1 CSAPPGTQETQYF TGCAGTGCTCCCCCGGGAACACAAGAGACCCAGTACTTC
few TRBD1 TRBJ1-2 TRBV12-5 CASGLVLGRDRDYGYTF TGTGCTAGTGGTTTGGTACTTGGACGTGACAGGGATTATGGCTACACCTTC
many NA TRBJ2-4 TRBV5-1 CASSFSGSFTKNIQYF TGCGCCAGCAGCTTTTCCGGGTCTTTTACCAAAAACATTCAGTACTTC
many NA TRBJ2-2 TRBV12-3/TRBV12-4 CASSLRQRLNTGELFF TGTGCCAGCAGTTTAAGGCAACGTCTCAACACCGGGGAGCTGTTTTTT
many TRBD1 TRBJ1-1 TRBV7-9 CASSHLDREAFF TGTGCCAGCAGCCATCTGGACAGGGAAGCTTTCTTT
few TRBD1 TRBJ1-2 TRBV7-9 CASSLAGQGVHTF TGTGCCAGCAGCTTAGCCGGACAGGGGGTCCACACCTTC